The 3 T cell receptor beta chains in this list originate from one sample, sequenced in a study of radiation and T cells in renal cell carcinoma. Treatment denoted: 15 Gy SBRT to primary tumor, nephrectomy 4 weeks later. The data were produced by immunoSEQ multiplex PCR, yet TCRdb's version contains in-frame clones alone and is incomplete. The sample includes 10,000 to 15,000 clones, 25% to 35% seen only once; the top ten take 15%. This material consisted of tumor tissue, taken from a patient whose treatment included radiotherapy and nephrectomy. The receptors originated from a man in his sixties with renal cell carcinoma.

Here the CDR3 reads CASSFGLAGGPDTQYF. The CDR3 DNA is TGTGCCAGCAGCTTCGGACTAGCGGGGGGGCCAGATACGCAGTATTTT. The J gene is TRBJ2-3, the V gene TRBV7-7, with TRBD2 matching over 15 bases. Unmatched junction bases numbered 2, after V lost 3 bases and J lost 4 bases. The CDR3 has 16 amino acids. The germline gives CDR1 SSHAT, CDR2 FNYEAQ (reference sequence).

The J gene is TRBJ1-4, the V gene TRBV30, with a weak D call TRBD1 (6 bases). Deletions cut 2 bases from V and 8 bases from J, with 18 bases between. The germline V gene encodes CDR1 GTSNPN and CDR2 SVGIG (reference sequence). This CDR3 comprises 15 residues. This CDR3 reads CAWSTTGTTREKLFF. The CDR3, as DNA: TGTGCCTGGAGTACCACAGGGACTACCAGGGAAAAACTGTTTTTT.

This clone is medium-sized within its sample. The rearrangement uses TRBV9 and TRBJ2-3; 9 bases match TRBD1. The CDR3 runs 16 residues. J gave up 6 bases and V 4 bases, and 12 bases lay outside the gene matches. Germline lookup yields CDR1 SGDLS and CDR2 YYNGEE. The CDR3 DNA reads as TGTGCCAGCAGCTTTCCAAGGGACAGGGTCGAGGATACGCAGTATTTT. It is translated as CASSFPRDRVEDTQYF.